The entry that follows covers one TCR beta chain sequence. The antigen is not known. This sample was taken from a study of OX40 agonist ivuxolimab in advanced cancers. Whole-study context: While on treatment, patients had intravenous ivuxolimab at 0.01 to 10 mg/kg every 2 weeks.

The germline V gene encodes CDR1 SGDLS and CDR2 YYNGEE. There are 15 residues in the CDR3. With 3 bases removed from V and 3 bases from J, the gap between germline ends came to 16 bases. Whole-study findings and limits: Among T cells, CD8+ cells averaged more expanded clones than CD4+ cells.

The table came from immunoSEQ multiplex PCR; TCRdb's copy has only in-frame clones and leaves some out. The sample lists around 94,000 clones; more than 85% were seen once. The sequenced sample was CD4+ or CD8+ T cells sorted from blood, obtained in a trial of the OX40 agonist ivuxolimab. This TCR was recovered from an adult with an advanced solid tumor such as melanoma, head and neck, liver or kidney cancer. The chain combines TRBV9 with TRBJ2-7; no firm D call. This chain's CDR3 is CASSAGSEVHYEQYF. CDR3 coding DNA: TGTGCCAGCAGCGCCGGGTCCGAGGTTCACTACGAGCAGTACTTC.